The rows below give T cell receptor beta chains drawn from one sample of a study of T cells expressing NK-cell markers. TCRdb reprocessed the 5' RACE reads, keeping one entry per CDR3 protein, no DNA. The sample table sets out fewer than 400,000 distinct CDR3 sequences. Material for sequencing was blood T cells: a sorted CD56 or NKG2C T cell subset, CD4+ or CD8+ T cells, or bulk PBMC T cells (not recorded which). The receptors here all came from a man aged 18-70 years in good health. Each CDR3 is given with its conserved first and last residue.

>TRBJ2-1|TRBV4-1
CASSTFSYNEQFF
>TRBJ1-3|TRBV18
CASSPGPTGGTGNTIYF
>TRBJ2-5|TRBV6-1
CASSPLGGASQETQYF
>TRBJ2-1|TRBV6-1
CASSQTIPLEHNEQFF
>TRBJ2-1|TRBV7-2
CASSPDRGRNNEQFF
>TRBJ2-7|TRBV18
CASSGAAHTYEQYF
>TRBJ2-7|TRBV6-5
CASSYETSGVGEQYF
>TRBJ1-2|TRBV3-1
CASSHRGSNYGYTF
>TRBJ2-6|TRBV5-5
CASGRSGANVLTF
>TRBJ2-7|TRBV6-1
CASRPLGRNYEQYF
>TRBJ1-6|TRBV28
CASSSTGGWSPLHF